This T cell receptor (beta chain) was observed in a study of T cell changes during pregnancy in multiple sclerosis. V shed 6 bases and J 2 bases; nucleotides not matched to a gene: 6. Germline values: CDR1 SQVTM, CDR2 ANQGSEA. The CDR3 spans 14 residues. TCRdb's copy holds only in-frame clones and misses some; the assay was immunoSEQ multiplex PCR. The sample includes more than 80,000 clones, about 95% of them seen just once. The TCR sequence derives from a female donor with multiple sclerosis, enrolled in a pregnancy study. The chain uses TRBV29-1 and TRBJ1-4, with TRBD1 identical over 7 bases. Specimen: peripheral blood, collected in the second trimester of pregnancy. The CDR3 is CSVLEGQTNEKLFF. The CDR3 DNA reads TGCAGCGTACTAGAGGGACAGACTAATGAAAAACTGTTTTTT. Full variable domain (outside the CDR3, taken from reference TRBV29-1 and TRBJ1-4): SAVISQKPSRDICQRGTSLTIQCQVDSQVTMMFWYRQQPGQSLTLIATANQGSEATYESGFVIDKFPISRPNLTFSTLTVSNMSPEDSSIYLCSVLEGQTNEKLFFGSGTQLSVL.